These 12 T cell receptor beta chains were all obtained from the same sample, sequenced in a study of blood T cell repertoires in COVID-19 (dated by TCRdb to 2019 to 2021). Library generation was performed with the immunoSEQ multiplex PCR assay. The immuneACCESS repertoire file appears here via TCRdb, limited to in-frame rearrangements. These files lack a portion of the clones; in checked studies, under half of the deficit traces to unresolved V genes, and the cause of the others is not known. A total of fewer than 250,000 clones appear in this sample, 83% of them only once. Roughly 8.2% of the sample is taken by the ten largest. Sequenced material: peripheral blood. Receptors were obtained from a woman in her forties or fifties with acute or convalescent COVID-19.

The rearrangement links TRBV4-2 to TRBJ2-3; TRBD2 matches at 7 bases. This CDR3 region has 17 residues. With 0 bases clipped from V and 5 bases from J, the junction kept 11 bases outside the gene matches. Germline V lookup: CDR1 LGHNA, CDR2 YNFKEQ. The CDR3 DNA reads as TGTGCCAGCAGCCAAGATCGAAGCGGGAAAGTCGGAGATACGCAGTATTTT. This translates into CASSQDRSGKVGDTQYF.

This chain uses TRBV14 with TRBJ2-4; TRBD1 might be the D (5 bases). The CDR3 is made up of 14 amino acids. Looked up from germline, CDR1 is SGHDN and CDR2 is FVKESK. Deletions cut 1 base from V and 6 bases from J, with 10 bases between. The CDR3 loop is CASSQGGQGNIQYF. The CDR3 nucleotides read TGTGCCAGCAGCCAAGGAGGTCAGGGAAACATTCAGTACTTC.

This clone was recorded only once. The chain joins TRBV9 to TRBJ2-1, with D possibly TRBD2 on 5 matching bases. CDR3 size: 16 residues. Germline loops: CDR1 SGDLS, CDR2 YYNGEE. V was trimmed by 0 bases and J by 6 bases, leaving 16 bases between them. The CDR3 DNA is TGTGCCAGCAGCGTAGCTTCCCTACCCGAGGGCAATGAGCAGTTCTTC. It encodes CASSVASLPEGNEQFF.

As for this clone: Other DNA sequences within the sample encode an identical CDR3. V is TRBV7-3 and J is TRBJ2-5, with D perhaps matching TRBD2 (6 bases). The V and J ends lost 3 bases and 2 bases respectively, with 13 bases between them. The CDR3 consists of 15 residues. Germline V gives CDR1 SGHTA, CDR2 FQGTGA. In DNA, the CDR3 is TGTGCCAGCAGCTTGGGTAGCGGAGCACAAGAGACCCAGTACTTC. Amino acid sequence: CASSLGSGAQETQYF.

The chain links TRBV2 to TRBJ1-5, with D possibly TRBD1 on 5 matching bases. The germline gives CDR1 SNHLY, CDR2 FYNNEI. CDR3 length: 15 amino acids. Deletions cut 1 base from V and 2 bases from J, with 9 bases between. CDR3 in amino acids: CASSEGKGGNQPQHF. The CDR3 bases are TGTGCCAGCAGTGAAGGAAAAGGGGGCAATCAGCCCCAGCATTTT.

The chain links TRBV5-6 to TRBJ2-4; 10 nucleotides match TRBD1. This CDR3 contains 15 residues. V gave up 0 bases and J gave up 7 bases; unmatched junction bases: 4. The germline CDR1 and CDR2 sequences are SGHDT and YYEEEE. For the CDR3, the DNA is TGTGCCAGCAGCTTGGGGACAGGGGGTGTCAACATTCAGTACTTC. Protein sequence: CASSLGTGGVNIQYF.

The chain uses TRBV10-2 and TRBJ2-3; 14 nucleotides align to TRBD2. The CDR3 length is 16 residues. From germline, CDR1 is WSHSY and CDR2 SAAADI. Trimming at V came to 5 bases and at J to 4 bases, leaving 5 bases not matched to a gene. The CDR3: CASSHRLAGGADTQYF. CDR3 sequence (DNA): TGCGCCAGCAGTCATCGACTAGCGGGAGGGGCAGATACGCAGTATTTT.

This sequence joins TRBV5-6 and TRBJ2-7, with TRBD1 matching 9 bases. Germline V gene data show CDR1 as SGHDT and CDR2 as YYEEEE. The length of the CDR3 is 15 residues. V dropped 0 bases and J dropped 7; count of bases not matched to a gene: 8. As DNA, the CDR3 is TGTGCCAGCAGCTTGGTGGGACAGGGCTTTTGGGAGCAGTACTTC. Translation gives CASSLVGQGFWEQYF.

The chain is built from TRBV6-1 and TRBJ2-5, with 8 nucleotides matching TRBD2. V dropped 2 bases and J dropped 4; count of bases not matched to a gene: 0. CDR3 length equals 13 residues. CDR1 is MNHNS, CDR2 SASEGT, per germline. The CDR3 spells CASSESGRETQYF. CDR3 bases: TGTGCCAGCAGTGAAAGCGGGAGAGAGACCCAGTACTTC.

CDR3 nucleotide sequence: TGTGCCACCAGCAGGGGGGAGGCAGTGAACACTGAAGCTTTCTTT. The encoded protein is CATSRGEAVNTEAFF. V gene TRBV15 combines with J gene TRBJ1-1, with D possibly TRBD1 on 5 matching bases. The V gene's germline CDR1 is LNHNV and CDR2 YYDKDF (reference sequence). This CDR3 is built from 15 residues. The V end lost 3 bases, the J end lost 0 bases, and 11 bases lay between the germline ends. The full variable domain, in which reference TRBV15 and TRBJ1-1 provide the parts outside the CDR3, is DAMVIQNPRYQVTQFGKPVTLSCSQTLNHNVMYWYQQKSSQAPKLLFHYYDKDFNNEADTPDNFQSRRPNTSFCFLDIRSPGLGDTAMYLCATSRGEAVNTEAFFGQGTRLTVV.

Only one count was recorded for this clone. The sample has other DNA sequences that encode this CDR3 too. The chain employs TRBV5-1 and TRBJ2-3, with 8 bases fitting TRBD2. J lost 0 bases, V lost 3 bases, and 6 bases had no gene match. CDR1 and CDR2 from the germline V gene are SGHRS and YFSETQ. The CDR3 covers 16 residues. In DNA form, the CDR3 reads TGCGCCAGCAGCTCGGGATTAGCGGGGAGCACAGATACGCAGTATTTT. As protein: CASSSGLAGSTDTQYF.

In this sample, this clone turned up a few times. The rearrangement joins TRBV16 to TRBJ1-1; D remains ambiguous. The CDR3 runs 13 residues. Deletions cut 3 bases from V and 0 bases from J, with 5 bases between. CDR1 KGHSY and CDR2 FQNENV come from the germline V gene. Here the CDR3 DNA reads TGTGCCAGCAGCCACTTTTTGAACACTGAAGCTTTCTTT. This sequence encodes CASSHFLNTEAFF.